The clone carrying this T cell receptor beta chain was recorded many times. The data stem from a study of T cells in Graves' hyperthyroidism and ophthalmopathy. From RNA transcripts, TCR beta CDR3 regions were amplified. The TCR CDR3 was amplified in a first-round RT-PCR using the HTBI primer set. TCRdb re-called the multiplex PCR reads through MiXCR, storing one row per CDR3 protein. The sample lists 600,000 or so distinct CDR3 sequences, around 16% occurring once. The sample taken for sequencing was blood. This sequence was found in a woman aged 30 to 39 with Graves' hyperthyroidism.

The CDR3 loop is CASRVNRQSMRKNTEAFF. CDR3 nucleotide sequence: TGTGCCAGCAGAGTAAATCGGCAGAGCATGCGAAAGAACACTGAAGCTTTCTTT. This sequence joins TRBV6-1 and TRBJ1-1; D gene ambiguous. CDR1 and CDR2 from the germline V gene are MNHNS and SASEGT. Trimming removed 6 bases from V and 1 base from J, with 24 bases in between. The CDR3 is 18 residues long.